Each of the 11 T cell receptor beta chains below was sequenced from the same sample in a study of T cell repertoires in cytomegalovirus infection. TCRdb analysed the reads with MiXCR anew, one entry per CDR3 protein. Of tens of thousands of distinct CDR3 sequences listed, just under 4% are singletons. The material sequenced was PBMCs. The receptors shown here come from a human donor in good health (CMV status not recorded). Some clones in this sample may be carry-over from other donors' samples.

This clonotype appeared many times. The chain links TRBV7-2 to TRBJ2-1; 7 nucleotides agree with TRBD1. V shed 6 bases and J 5 bases; nucleotides not matched to a gene: 16. The CDR3 spans 17 residues. From germline, CDR1 is SGHTA and CDR2 FQGNSA. In DNA form, the CDR3 reads TGTGCCAGCAGAGCCTTCATGACCGGGACAGAAAACAATGAGCAGTTCTTC. Its translation is CASRAFMTGTENNEQFF.

This clonotype showed up many times. This sequence joins TRBV7-8 and TRBJ2-5, with D maybe TRBD2 (5 bases). The CDR3 totals 15 residues. The germline gives CDR1 SGHVS, CDR2 FQNEAQ. Trimming took 0 bases from V and 1 from J, leaving 9 bases between them. The CDR3 DNA follows: TGTGCCAGCAGCTTAGCGATAAGCGGCCAAGAGACCCAGTACTTC. Encoded protein: CASSLAISGQETQYF.

There are many counts of this clonotype. The V gene is TRBV7-8, the J gene TRBJ1-5; possibly TRBD1 for D (6 bases). Germline V CDR1 and CDR2: SGHVS, FQNEAQ. The CDR3 is 12 residues long. Trimming shortened V by 3 bases and J by 7 bases, and 7 bases separated the two germline ends. The CDR3 nucleotides are TGTGCCAGCAGCTTCAGGGGCCAGCCCCAGCATTTT. Translation gives CASSFRGQPQHF.

A note on this clonotype: A single base separates this from a much larger clone, so it may be a read error. The missing conserved phenylalanine or tryptophan at the end of this CDR3 makes a read error likely. The chain is built from TRBV7-2 and TRBJ1-1; D ambiguous. Germline V gene data show CDR1 as SGHTA and CDR2 as FQGNSA. CDR3 length: 13 residues. Trimming removed 3 bases from V and 4 bases from J, with 9 bases in between. The CDR3 bases are TGTGCCAGCAGCTTTGAGAGGAGCACTGAAGCTTTCTTG. Amino acid sequence: CASSFERSTEAFL.

This clonotype was observed many times. The CDR3 nucleotides read TGCAGCGTAGGGGTTACCCTCTACAATGAGCAGTTCTTC. It encodes CSVGVTLYNEQFF. The V and J genes are TRBV29-1 and TRBJ2-1; a possible D gene is TRBD1 (5 bases). V dropped 6 bases and J dropped 3 bases, with 12 bases sitting between them. In germline, CDR1 is SQVTM, CDR2 ANQGSEA. This CDR3 is 13 amino acids long.

The rearrangement uses TRBV24-1 and TRBJ2-3, with D perhaps TRBD1 or TRBD2 (5 bases each). Trimming shortened V by 3 bases and J by 2 bases, and 17 bases separated the two germline ends. Germline V gene sequence: CDR1 KGHDR, CDR2 SFDVKD. The CDR3 length is 17 residues. CDR3 protein: CATSDPGTSGVTDTQYF. CDR3 nucleotide sequence: TGTGCCACCAGTGATCCCGGGACCTCGGGCGTCACAGATACGCAGTATTTT.

The chain carries TRBV20-1 and TRBJ2-1; 8 bases agree with TRBD2. The CDR3 loop spans 14 amino acids. With 3 bases clipped from V and 9 bases from J, the junction kept 10 bases outside the gene matches. Germline assignment: CDR1 DFQATT and CDR2 SNEGSKA (reference sequence). Written as DNA, the CDR3 is TGCAGTGCTAGTATGAGCGGGAGTAACGGTGAGCAGTTCTTC. Its protein product is CSASMSGSNGEQFF.

This clonotype was recorded at least ten times. The chain couples TRBV7-2 to TRBJ1-6; 7 bases match TRBD1. CDR1 is SGHTA and CDR2 is FQGNSA in the germline V gene. V gave up 3 bases and J gave up 7 bases; unmatched junction bases: 3. The CDR3 runs 14 residues. The CDR3 sequence: CASSFGTENSPLHF. The CDR3, as DNA: TGTGCCAGCAGCTTCGGGACAGAAAATTCACCCCTCCACTTT.

This clonotype showed up many times. The chain uses TRBV28 and TRBJ1-5, with D possibly TRBD1 on 6 matching bases. The CDR3 consists of 15 residues. Germline CDR1 MDHEN, CDR2 SYDVKM. The V end was cut by 3 bases, the J end by 0 bases, with 9 bases between. In DNA form, the CDR3 reads TGTGCCAGCAGTTTCGGGACACTTAGCAATCAGCCCCAGCATTTT. Encoded protein: CASSFGTLSNQPQHF. The whole variable domain, remainder taken from reference TRBV28 and TRBJ1-5, is DVKVTQSSRYLVKRTGEKVFLECVQDMDHENMFWYRQDPGLGLRLIYFSYDVKMKEKGDIPEGYSVSREKKERFSLILESASTNQTSMYLCASSFGTLSNQPQHFGDGTRLSIL.

The chain couples TRBV19 to TRBJ1-6; TRBD1 matches at 8 bases. This CDR3 is built from 16 residues. V was clipped by 3 bases and J by 4 bases; unmatched bases: 5. Germline V gene lookup returns CDR1 LNHDA and CDR2 SQIVND (reference sequence). CDR3 nucleotide sequence: TGTGCCAGTAGTATCCGACAGGGGAATTATAATTCACCCCTCCACTTT. It is translated as CASSIRQGNYNSPLHF.

This clonotype was observed many times. CDR3 DNA sequence: TGTGCCAGCAGACCGGGACAGCAGAACACTGAAGCTTTCTTT. As protein: CASRPGQQNTEAFF. This chain connects TRBV12-3 or TRBV12-4 to TRBJ1-1; the match to TRBD1 covers 7 bases. This CDR3 spans 14 amino acids. V shed 6 bases and J 1 base; nucleotides not matched to a gene: 5.